Reported below is one T cell receptor (beta chain). Clones were sequenced by immunoSEQ multiplex PCR, and TCRdb holds only the in-frame ones, with some missing. The sample lists 250,000 or so clones, approximately 82% occurring once. This sample is drawn from a study of blood T cell repertoires in COVID-19. Germline V lookup: CDR1 LNHNV, CDR2 YYDKDF (reference sequence). This CDR3 has 13 residues. V was pared by 10 bases and J by 4 bases, with 7 bases of the junction left unmatched. Sample: peripheral blood. The gene calls are TRBV15 and TRBJ2-1, with 7 bases aligning to TRBD1. This receptor was obtained from a woman aged 80 or older with acute or convalescent COVID-19. The CDR3 here is CAISGTEYNEQFF. In DNA form, the CDR3 reads TGTGCCATTTCCGGGACAGAGTACAATGAGCAGTTCTTC. The whole variable domain, remainder taken from reference TRBV15 and TRBJ2-1, is DAMVIQNPRYQVTQFGKPVTLSCSQTLNHNVMYWYQQKSSQAPKLLFHYYDKDFNNEADTPDNFQSRRPNTSFCFLDIRSPGLGDTAMYLCAISGTEYNEQFFGPGTRLTVL.